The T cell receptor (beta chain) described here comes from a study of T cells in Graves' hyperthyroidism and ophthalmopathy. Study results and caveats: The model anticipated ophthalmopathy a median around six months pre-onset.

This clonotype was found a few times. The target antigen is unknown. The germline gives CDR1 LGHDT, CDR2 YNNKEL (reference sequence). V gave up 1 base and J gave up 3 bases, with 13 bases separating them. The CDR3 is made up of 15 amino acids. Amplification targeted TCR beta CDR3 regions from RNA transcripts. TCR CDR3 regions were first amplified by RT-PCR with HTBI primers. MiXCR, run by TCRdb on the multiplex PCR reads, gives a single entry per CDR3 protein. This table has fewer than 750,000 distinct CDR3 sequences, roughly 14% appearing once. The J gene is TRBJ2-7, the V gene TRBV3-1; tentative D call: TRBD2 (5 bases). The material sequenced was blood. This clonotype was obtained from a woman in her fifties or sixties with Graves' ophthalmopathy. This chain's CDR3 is CASSQASSGVYEQYF. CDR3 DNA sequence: TGTGCCAGCAGCCAAGCGTCCAGCGGAGTCTACGAGCAGTACTTC.